Listed here are 28 T cell receptor beta chains from one sample, sequenced in a study of blood T cell repertoires in COVID-19. Assay: immunoSEQ multiplex PCR; the TCRdb copy retains only in-frame clones and omits some. The sample carries about 220,000 clones, 65% to 85% recorded once. Sequencing was done on a sample of peripheral blood. Receptor source: a human donor in a cohort sampled during active COVID-19.

The chain joins TRBV6-1 to TRBJ2-3; 13 bases match TRBD2. V lost 4 bases to trimming and J lost 4 bases; unmatched junction nucleotides: 5. The V gene's germline CDR1 is MNHNS and CDR2 SASEGT. This CDR3 spans 16 amino acids. CDR3 sequence: CASSGRLAGGADTQYF. CDR3 nucleotide sequence: TGTGCCAGCAGTGGGAGACTAGCGGGGGGAGCAGATACGCAGTATTTT.

This chain joins TRBV9 and TRBJ2-7; the match to TRBD1 covers 7 bases. Germline V gene data show CDR1 as SGDLS and CDR2 as YYNGEE. CDR3 length: 14 amino acids. J gave up 5 bases and V 4 bases, and 9 bases lay outside the gene matches. CDR3 nucleotide sequence: TGTGCCAGCAGCCGACAGGGACGGAGGAACGAGCAGTACTTC. It encodes CASSRQGRRNEQYF. Using reference TRBV9 and TRBJ2-7 for the parts outside the CDR3, the full variable domain is DSGVTQTPKHLITATGQRVTLRCSPRSGDLSVYWYQQSLDQGLQFLIQYYNGEERAKGNILERFSAQQFPDLHSELNLSSLELGDSALYFCASSRQGRRNEQYFGPGTRLTVT.

This rearrangement joins TRBV7-6 to TRBJ2-5, with D possibly matching TRBD2 (7 bases). The germline CDR1 and CDR2 sequences are SGHVS and FNYEAQ. This CDR3 contains 16 residues. Trimming cost V 4 bases and J 1 base, with 16 bases left between them. The CDR3 here is CASSSYTRGAQETQYF. CDR3 DNA sequence: TGTGCCAGCAGCTCCTATACCCGGGGGGCCCAAGAGACCCAGTACTTC.

V usage is TRBV2 and J usage is TRBJ1-6; D is ambiguous. V lost 4 bases and J lost 7, with 5 bases in between. CDR3 length: 12 amino acids. Looked up from germline, CDR1 is SNHLY and CDR2 is FYNNEI. CDR3 amino acids: CASSAGNSPLHF. CDR3 bases: TGTGCCAGCAGTGCGGGGAATTCACCCCTCCACTTT.

The chain uses TRBV29-1 and TRBJ2-1; 7 bases agree with TRBD2. This CDR3 contains 16 residues. Germline V gives CDR1 SQVTM, CDR2 ANQGSEA. Trimming at V came to 2 bases and at J to 2 bases, leaving 9 bases not matched to a gene. CDR3 amino acids: CSVESGGSLPYNEQFF. The CDR3 nucleotides read TGCAGCGTTGAAAGCGGCGGGAGTCTCCCCTACAATGAGCAGTTCTTC.

V gene TRBV11-3 combines with J gene TRBJ2-2; no clear D. Germline V gene data show CDR1 as SGHNT and CDR2 as YENEEA. Deletions cut 4 bases from V and 3 bases from J, with 3 bases between. The CDR3 is made up of 12 amino acids. CDR3 coding DNA: TGTGCCAGCAGCTCCTACACCGGGGAGCTGTTTTTT. Amino acid sequence: CASSSYTGELFF.

V and J are TRBV5-5 and TRBJ2-7; D gene unclear. Trimming took off 6 bases at V and 5 bases at J, with 15 bases between the two ends. This CDR3 has 13 residues. The V gene's germline CDR1 is SGHKS and CDR2 YYEKEE (reference sequence). The CDR3 DNA follows: TGTGCCAGCACCCACCGATTCGCGCACGAGCAGTACTTC. It is translated as CASTHRFAHEQYF.

This clone was detected once. The chain has TRBV5-1 and TRBJ2-5; TRBD2 matches 12 bases. Germline V CDR1 and CDR2: SGHRS, YFSETQ. CDR3 length: 16 residues. After removal of 0 bases from V and 4 bases from J, the junction contained 4 bases not matched to a gene. The CDR3 reads CASSLVASGGGETQYF. The CDR3 bases are TGCGCCAGCAGCTTGGTGGCTAGCGGGGGGGGAGAGACCCAGTACTTC. Together with reference TRBV5-1 and TRBJ2-5, the CDR3 gives the full variable domain: KAGVTQTPRYLIKTRGQQVTLSCSPISGHRSVSWYQQTPGQGLQFLFEYFSETQRNKGNFPGRFSGRQFSNSRSEMNVSTLELGDSALYLCASSLVASGGGETQYFGPGTRLLVL.

The V and J genes are TRBV29-1 and TRBJ2-5; D is perhaps TRBD1 (6 bases). The CDR3 is 11 residues long. V was shortened by 4 bases and J by 5 bases, with 8 bases between the two germline ends. The germline V gene has CDR1 SQVTM and CDR2 ANQGSEA. The CDR3 spells CSVGQGETQYF. The DNA for the CDR3 is TGCAGCGTTGGTCAGGGGGAGACCCAGTACTTC. Looking up the rest from reference TRBV29-1 and TRBJ2-5 gives the full variable domain: SAVISQKPSRDICQRGTSLTIQCQVDSQVTMMFWYRQQPGQSLTLIATANQGSEATYESGFVIDKFPISRPNLTFSTLTVSNMSPEDSSIYLCSVGQGETQYFGPGTRLLVL.

The chain joins TRBV5-1 to TRBJ1-2; 8 positions agree with TRBD1. The CDR3 sequence is 14 residues long. Germline assignment: CDR1 SGHRS and CDR2 YFSETQ. J gave up 3 bases and V 3 bases, and 4 bases lay outside the gene matches. The CDR3 DNA follows: TGCGCCAGCAGCTCCTCGACAGGGGACTATGGCTACACCTTC. Translating it yields CASSSSTGDYGYTF.

The rearrangement joins TRBV5-1 to TRBJ1-1, with D possibly being TRBD1 (6 bases). Trimming pared 4 bases from V and 0 bases from J, leaving 13 bases between. The CDR3 consists of 15 residues. Germline CDR1 is SGHRS and CDR2 is YFSETQ. The CDR3 region is CASSRAGTLNTEAFF. The DNA of the CDR3 is TGCGCCAGCAGCAGAGCCGGGACACTGAACACTGAAGCTTTCTTT.

The gene calls are TRBV7-3 and TRBJ2-3, with 9 bases matching TRBD1. CDR3 size: 14 residues. The germline V gene encodes CDR1 SGHTA and CDR2 FQGTGA. The V and J ends lost 5 bases and 3 bases, in that order; junction bases with no gene match: 3. In nucleotides, the CDR3 is TGTGCCAGCAGCCCAGGGACAGGGACAGATACGCAGTATTTT. Protein sequence: CASSPGTGTDTQYF.

The chain combines TRBV10-3 with TRBJ2-7; D may be TRBD1 (5 bases). Germline CDR1 ENHRY, CDR2 SYGVKD. Trimming stripped 10 bases from V and 5 bases from J, with 21 bases between. The CDR3 extends over 14 amino acids. This chain's CDR3 is CANAVDDQGNEQYF. The CDR3 region has the DNA TGTGCCAACGCGGTTGATGATCAGGGTAACGAGCAGTACTTC.

This clone appeared a few times. The V and J genes are TRBV12-3 or TRBV12-4 and TRBJ1-1, with TRBD1 as a possible D gene (5 bases). V was pared by 5 bases and J by 0 bases, with 7 bases between. This CDR3 region has 13 residues. The CDR3 spells CASSLTVNTEAFF. CDR3 DNA: TGTGCCAGCAGTCTGACAGTGAACACTGAAGCTTTCTTT.

The chain links TRBV5-1 to TRBJ2-3, with TRBD2 matching over 14 bases. Germline-derived CDR1 and CDR2 are SGHRS and YFSETQ. The CDR3 spans 17 residues. With 4 bases clipped from V and 2 bases from J, the junction kept 6 bases outside the gene matches. CDR3 amino acids: CASSPMTSGRATDTQYF. The DNA of the CDR3 is TGCGCCAGCAGCCCGATGACTAGCGGGAGGGCCACAGATACGCAGTATTTT.

CDR3 sequence (DNA): TGTGCCACCAGTGATATAAGCGGGGGGGCGGCAAATGAGCAGTTCTTC. Amino acid sequence: CATSDISGGAANEQFF. The chain carries TRBV24-1 and TRBJ2-1; TRBD2 matches at 10 bases. Germline V gives CDR1 KGHDR, CDR2 SFDVKD. V was pared by 3 bases and J by 7 bases, with 8 bases of the junction left unmatched. The CDR3 totals 16 residues.

This clone was seen only once. The chain has TRBV19 and TRBJ1-2; 8 positions agree with TRBD1. Germline loops: CDR1 LNHDA, CDR2 SQIVND (reference sequence). Trimming took 7 bases from V and 5 from J; bases not matched to a gene: 6. The CDR3 loop spans 13 amino acids. The CDR3 protein is CASMDRDEYGYTF. The CDR3 DNA follows: TGTGCCAGTATGGACAGGGACGAATATGGCTACACCTTC.

The DNA of the CDR3 is TGCGCCAGCAGCATAGCGGGAGGGCCCAACAATGAGCAGTTCTTC. It encodes CASSIAGGPNNEQFF. The chain has TRBV5-1 and TRBJ2-1; TRBD2 agrees at 11 bases. The CDR3 has 15 residues. In germline, CDR1 is SGHRS, CDR2 YFSETQ. After removal of 4 bases from V and 5 bases from J, the junction contained 5 bases not matched to a gene.

The V and J genes are TRBV28 and TRBJ1-1; 9 positions agree with TRBD1. Trimming took 7 bases from V and 5 from J; bases not matched to a gene: 14. The CDR3 is made up of 16 amino acids. CDR1 and CDR2 (germline): MDHEN, SYDVKM. CDR3 residues: CASIGGTGGGVTEAFF. Here the CDR3 DNA reads TGTGCCAGCATAGGGGGCACAGGGGGCGGTGTGACTGAAGCTTTCTTT.

This chain uses TRBV10-1 with TRBJ1-2; 8 bases map to TRBD1. This CDR3 comprises 17 residues. Trimming at V came to 6 bases and at J to 4 bases, leaving 16 bases not matched to a gene. Germline V CDR1 and CDR2: WNHNN, SYGVQD (reference sequence). The CDR3 region has the DNA TGCGCCAGCAGCCGGGACAGGAGGATAGAAAAAAGCTATGGCTACACCTTC. Protein sequence: CASSRDRRIEKSYGYTF.

The sample holds one count of this clone. The chain combines TRBV6-2 or TRBV6-3 with TRBJ1-4; the match to TRBD1 covers 8 bases. Germline loops: CDR1 MNHEY, CDR2 SVGEGT. The CDR3 length is 14 residues. The trim removed 5 bases at V and 17 bases at J, leaving 16 bases unmatched. CDR3 sequence reads: CASSPAGTGKQFFF. The CDR3 DNA sequence: TGTGCCAGCAGTCCCGCCGGGACAGGCAAGCAATTTTTTTTT.

The chain combines TRBV5-5 with TRBJ1-6; TRBD1 matches at 7 bases. This CDR3 region has 14 residues. Germline CDR1 and CDR2: SGHKS and YYEKEE (reference sequence). The V segment lost 5 bases and the J segment 7 bases; nucleotides outside the gene matches: 6. For the CDR3, the DNA is TGTGCCAGCAGTTCGACAGGGTGGAATTCACCCCTCCACTTT. Translation: CASSSTGWNSPLHF.

V is TRBV5-1 and J is TRBJ2-7; weak D call: TRBD2 (5 bases). Trimming shortened V by 4 bases and J by 2 bases, and 19 bases separated the two germline ends. The CDR3 contains 16 residues. Per the germline V gene, CDR1 is SGHRS and CDR2 is YFSETQ. The CDR3 is CASSPDPTSRAYEQYF. DNA for the CDR3: TGCGCCAGCAGCCCCGACCCAACTAGTCGGGCCTACGAGCAGTACTTC.

This chain uses TRBV19 with TRBJ1-2; 7 positions agree with TRBD1. Germline V gives CDR1 LNHDA, CDR2 SQIVND (reference sequence). This CDR3 region has 14 residues. V was clipped by 5 bases and J by 4 bases; unmatched bases: 7. The CDR3 is CASSWGGTAYGYTF. Here the CDR3 DNA reads TGTGCCAGTAGTTGGGGCGGGACAGCCTATGGCTACACCTTC.

V usage is TRBV11-1 and J usage is TRBJ2-1; no clear D gene. The V gene's germline CDR1 is SGHAT and CDR2 FQDESV (reference sequence). V shed 5 bases and J shed 12 bases, with 11 bases lying between them. CDR3 size: 11 residues. The CDR3 nucleotides are TGTGCCAGCAGCCCCTCGGTCGGGCAGTTCTTC. Encoded protein: CASSPSVGQFF.

This rearrangement joins TRBV6-2 or TRBV6-3 to TRBJ2-5; D not resolved. Trimming removed 2 bases from V and 5 bases from J, with 3 bases in between. The length of the CDR3 is 11 residues. Looked up from germline, CDR1 is MNHEY and CDR2 is SVGEGT. CDR3 amino acids: CASSYAETQYF. The CDR3, as DNA: TGTGCCAGCAGTTACGCGGAGACCCAGTACTTC.

This clone was counted only a few times. This chain links TRBV6-2 or TRBV6-3 with TRBJ2-1, with 7 bases identical to TRBD1. Germline CDR1 reads MNHEY; CDR2 reads SVGEGT. V shed 4 bases and J 6 bases; nucleotides not matched to a gene: 9. CDR3 length: 15 residues. The CDR3 spells CASSSGTADGNEQFF. The CDR3 DNA is TGTGCCAGCAGTTCCGGGACAGCCGACGGCAATGAGCAGTTCTTC.

The chain couples TRBV4-2 to TRBJ2-5; 7 bases match TRBD2. The V gene end was trimmed by 1 base and the J gene end by 2 bases; junction bases not matched to a gene: 4. This CDR3 spans 15 amino acids. Germline CDR1 and CDR2: LGHNA and YNFKEQ. The CDR3 bases are TGTGCCAGCAGCCAAGGGGAGGGAGGACAAGAGACCCAGTACTTC. It codes for CASSQGEGGQETQYF.